This T cell receptor (beta chain) was profiled in a study of tumor-infiltrating lymphocytes in oesophageal squamous cell carcinoma. TCRdb fed the PCR reads into MiXCR, producing one record per CDR3 protein. The data contain some 20,000 distinct CDR3 sequences, roughly 53% of them seen just once; the ten biggest clones take up about 20%. This clonotype was observed once. CDR3 length: 13 amino acids. Germline V gene lookup returns CDR1 ENHRY and CDR2 SYGVKD. The clonotype was recovered from a male donor with esophageal squamous cell carcinoma. The rearrangement links TRBV10-3 to TRBJ2-3; no clear D. The J call may be incorrect, as the DNA end agrees better with TRBJ2-7. Material for sequencing was esophageal tumor tissue. In nucleotides, the CDR3 is TGTGCCATCAGTTTGGGTGGGGCCTACGAGCAGTACTTC. This encodes CAISLGGAYEQYF.